The sequence of this T cell receptor beta chain was determined in a study of post-analysis software for immune sequencing data. Study context: The patients showed relapsing-remitting, secondary progressive and progressive-relapsing multiple sclerosis courses.

Whole-study findings and limits: Normalized Chao1 diversity in multiple sclerosis patients fell significantly below that of controls. There were roughly five TRBV segments more frequent in patients than controls, and TRBV5-6, TRBV5-1 and TRBV20-1 were among them.

The germline V gene encodes CDR1 SGHRS and CDR2 YFSETQ. The J segment lost 3 bases and the V segment lost 9 bases, leaving 5 bases of the junction unmatched. CDR3 length equals 12 residues. Turning to this clonotype: Its antigen is currently unknown.

Unique molecular identifiers were built into the TCR beta cDNA libraries. The authors obtained roughly 500,000 cDNA molecules from about 0.94 to 9.7 million T cells. TCRdb re-derived calls from the PCR reads in MiXCR, one entry per CDR3 protein. The sample shows 380,000 or so distinct CDR3 sequences, 30% to 45% of them seen only once. Sequencing used blood. The TCR originated in a girl between 5 and 17 years old with multiple sclerosis. The chain uses TRBV5-1 and TRBJ2-5; 7 bases map to TRBD1. CDR3 amino acids: CANIDREETQYF. The CDR3 DNA follows: TGCGCCAACATAGACAGGGAAGAGACCCAGTACTTC.